The T cell receptor beta chain described here comes from a study of shared clonotypes between healthy human individuals. General study results and limits: About 5% was the fraction of naive CD4 clonotypes found shared across several donors.

On this clone: Antigen specificity is unknown.

Assay execution proceeded at the deep level. Method: immunoSEQ multiplex PCR; TCRdb's copy keeps in-frame clones and lacks some. The sample lists about 700,000 clones, about 91% seen once, with nearly 25% in the top ten. Per germline, CDR1 LGHNA and CDR2 YSLEER. Trimming left V 3 bases short and J 0 bases short, with 6 bases between. This CDR3 spans 13 amino acids. Naivety among CD8 cells was defined by CD45RO negativity and positive CCR7 selection, thereby excluding terminally differentiated effector memory CD45RA+ cells. The sequence was obtained from a man aged 25 to 45 in good health. Sequences were obtained from naive CD8+ T cells sorted from blood. This chain links TRBV4-3 with TRBJ2-7; no clear D gene. The CDR3 reads CASSHSDSYEQYF. The DNA of the CDR3 is TGCGCCAGCAGCCATTCCGACTCCTACGAGCAGTACTTC.